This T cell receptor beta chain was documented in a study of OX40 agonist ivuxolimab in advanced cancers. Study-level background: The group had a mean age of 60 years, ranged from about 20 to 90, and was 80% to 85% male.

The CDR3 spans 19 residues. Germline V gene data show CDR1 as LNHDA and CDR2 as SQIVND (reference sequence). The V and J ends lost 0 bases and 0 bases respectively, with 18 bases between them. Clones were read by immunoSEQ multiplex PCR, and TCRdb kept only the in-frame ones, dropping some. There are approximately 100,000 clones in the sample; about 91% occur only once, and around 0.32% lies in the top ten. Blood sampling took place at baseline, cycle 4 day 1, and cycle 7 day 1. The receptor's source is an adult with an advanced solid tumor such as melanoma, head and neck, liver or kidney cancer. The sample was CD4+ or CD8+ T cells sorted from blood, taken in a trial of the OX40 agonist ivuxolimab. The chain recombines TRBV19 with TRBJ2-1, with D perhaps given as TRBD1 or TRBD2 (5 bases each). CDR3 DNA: TGTGCCAGTAGTATAGATCGACGACGCTCAGGGAGCTCCTACAATGAGCAGTTCTTC. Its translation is CASSIDRRRSGSSYNEQFF. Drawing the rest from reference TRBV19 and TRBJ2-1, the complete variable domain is DGGITQSPKYLFRKEGQNVTLSCEQNLNHDAMYWYRQDPGQGLRLIYYSQIVNDFQKGDIAEGYSVSREKKESFPLTVTSAQKNPTAFYLCASSIDRRRSGSSYNEQFFGPGTRLTVL.